The 20 T cell receptor beta chains in this list originate from one sample, sequenced in a study of regulatory T cells in long-lasting Graves disease. Stated time point: newly diagnosed GD, antithyroid drugs for less than 3 months. Isolated PBMC RNA provided the starting material for the TCR library. Researchers made TCR beta libraries by using iRepertoire HTBI primers and running Arm-PCR on CDR3 regions. Via MiXCR, TCRdb re-called the multiplex PCR reads, giving one row per CDR3 protein. The sample contains 200,000 to 250,000 distinct CDR3 sequences, roughly 19% of which appear only once. These data also formed part of another study, on T cells in Graves' hyperthyroidism and ophthalmopathy.

The sequences come from peripheral blood mononuclear cells (PBMCs), collected at new diagnosis, from a patient treated with antithyroid drugs. Receptor source: a woman aged 25 to 45 with Graves disease.

This clonotype was detected ten times or more. The CDR3 nucleotides read TGTGCCAGCAGCAGTGTGGCTGGCTACGAGCAGTACTTC. This sequence encodes CASSSVAGYEQYF. The rearrangement joins TRBV5-4 to TRBJ2-7; unclear D gene. The CDR3 covers 13 residues. The V gene's germline CDR1 is SGHNT and CDR2 YYREEE (reference sequence). The V end lost 4 bases, the J end lost 3 bases, and 11 bases lay between the germline ends.

The sample holds many counts of this clonotype. CDR3 DNA sequence: TGCAGTGCTAGGCCCGGGGGGGGCACTGAAGCTTTCTTT. It codes for CSARPGGGTEAFF. The V gene is TRBV20-1, the J gene TRBJ1-1; a weak D match, TRBD1 (5 bases). The CDR3 totals 13 residues. Germline-derived CDR1 and CDR2 are DFQATT and SNEGSKA (reference sequence). Trimming shortened V by 3 bases and J by 4 bases, and 12 bases separated the two germline ends.

The sample holds a few counts of this clonotype. The chain couples TRBV6-4 to TRBJ2-2, with 13 bases lining up with TRBD2. CDR3 length: 16 amino acids. J was trimmed by 5 bases and V by 0 bases; bases with no gene match: 0. The V gene's germline CDR1 is MRHNA and CDR2 SNTAGT. Here the CDR3 reads CASSDSTSGGTGELFF. CDR3 coding DNA: TGTGCCAGCAGTGACTCGACTAGCGGGGGGACCGGGGAGCTGTTTTTT.

A few counts support this clonotype. The genes are TRBV19 and TRBJ1-5, with D tentatively TRBD1 (5 bases). Germline V gives CDR1 LNHDA, CDR2 SQIVND (reference sequence). This CDR3 has 18 residues. V dropped 3 bases and J dropped 1 base, with 19 bases sitting between them. The CDR3 here is CASSIGGTGPGSNQPQHF. The CDR3 bases are TGTGCCAGTAGTATCGGCGGGACTGGTCCGGGAAGCAATCAGCCCCAGCATTTT.

At least ten counts were recorded for this clonotype. The chain joins TRBV6-1 to TRBJ1-5; D call uncertain. V was clipped by 1 base and J by 4 bases, with 8 bases between them. The CDR3 runs 14 residues. Germline V gene lookup returns CDR1 MNHNS and CDR2 SASEGT. The CDR3 sequence: CASSEVAPNQPQHF. The CDR3 DNA follows: TGTGCCAGCAGTGAAGTGGCGCCTAATCAGCCCCAGCATTTT.

Ten or more counts support this clonotype. This chain connects TRBV19 to TRBJ1-6; 9 bases match TRBD1. This CDR3 is built from 17 residues. Germline CDR1 LNHDA, CDR2 SQIVND (reference sequence). The ends lost 4 bases at V and 7 bases at J; junction bases unmatched: 11. The chain's CDR3 is CASSTTFDRGSNSPLHF. The CDR3, as DNA: TGTGCCAGTAGTACGACATTCGACAGGGGGAGCAATTCACCCCTCCACTTT. The entire variable domain, with the rest obtained from reference TRBV19 and TRBJ1-6, is as follows: DGGITQSPKYLFRKEGQNVTLSCEQNLNHDAMYWYRQDPGQGLRLIYYSQIVNDFQKGDIAEGYSVSREKKESFPLTVTSAQKNPTAFYLCASSTTFDRGSNSPLHFGNGTRLTVT.

This clonotype was observed at least ten times. V and J are TRBV19 and TRBJ1-5; D not resolved. Germline V gene sequence: CDR1 LNHDA, CDR2 SQIVND (reference sequence). The V gene lost 2 bases and the J gene lost 3 bases, with 11 bases spanning the gap. This CDR3 comprises 15 residues. The CDR3 here is CASSIWRETNQPQHF. DNA of the CDR3: TGTGCCAGTAGTATATGGAGGGAAACCAATCAGCCCCAGCATTTT.

Written as DNA, the CDR3 is TGTGCCAGCAATGGCCTAGCGGGCCAAGAGACCCAGTACTTC. It encodes CASNGLAGQETQYF. V usage is TRBV6-1 and J usage is TRBJ2-5; TRBD2 matches at 8 bases. Germline CDR1 and CDR2: MNHNS and SASEGT. V trimming: 7 bases; J trimming: 1 base; junction bases outside the gene matches: 5. This CDR3 spans 14 amino acids.

Many counts were recorded for this clonotype. The CDR3 here is CASSLRLASRSTDTQYF. CDR3 bases: TGTGCCAGCAGCCTACGTTTAGCTTCGAGGAGCACAGATACGCAGTATTTT. The chain combines TRBV11-1 with TRBJ2-3; D call uncertain. This CDR3 contains 17 residues. V shed 5 bases and J shed 0 bases, with 18 bases lying between them. The V gene's germline CDR1 is SGHAT and CDR2 FQDESV (reference sequence). Filled out from reference TRBV11-1 and TRBJ2-3, the complete variable domain reads EAEVAQSPRYKITEKSQAVAFWCDPISGHATLYWYRQILGQGPELLVQFQDESVVDDSQLPKDRFSAERLKGVDSTLKIQPAELGDSAMYLCASSLRLASRSTDTQYFGPGTRLTVL.

At least ten counts were recorded for this clonotype. V is TRBV5-4 and J is TRBJ1-1, with D perhaps matching TRBD1 (5 bases). CDR3 length equals 15 residues. The V gene lost 3 bases and the J gene lost 1 base, with 13 bases spanning the gap. Germline V gene data show CDR1 as SGHNT and CDR2 as YYREEE (reference sequence). CDR3 region: CASSSQGGENTEAFF. CDR3 nucleotide sequence: TGTGCCAGCAGCTCCCAGGGTGGCGAGAACACTGAAGCTTTCTTT.

In its sample, this clonotype was seen many times. This chain joins TRBV7-8 and TRBJ1-2, with 11 bases fitting TRBD1. This CDR3 has 15 amino acids. Germline CDR1 SGHVS, CDR2 FQNEAQ. V shed 6 bases and J 2 bases; nucleotides not matched to a gene: 5. Written as DNA, the CDR3 is TGTGCCAGCAGTTACGGGGACAGGGGGAACTATGGCTACACCTTC. It translates to CASSYGDRGNYGYTF.

The V gene is TRBV19, the J gene TRBJ1-4; D remains unclear. Deletions cut 4 bases from V and 7 bases from J, with 13 bases between. CDR1 and CDR2 from the germline V gene are LNHDA and SQIVND (reference sequence). The CDR3 totals 14 residues. The DNA of the CDR3 is TGTGCCAGTAGTACAGGCTTAAGAGGTGAAAAACTGTTTTTT. It is translated as CASSTGLRGEKLFF.

This clonotype was seen once. V gene TRBV28 combines with J gene TRBJ1-1; 7 nucleotides agree with TRBD1. CDR3 length equals 16 residues. With V trimmed by 6 bases and J by 0 bases, 10 bases remained unmatched. The germline V gene has CDR1 MDHEN and CDR2 SYDVKM. The CDR3 is CASSTRGKWMNTEAFF. The CDR3 DNA reads TGTGCCAGCAGCACCAGGGGGAAATGGATGAACACTGAAGCTTTCTTT.

The sample holds a few counts of this clonotype. A much larger clone differs from this one at a single base, so this may be a read error. The V gene is TRBV18, the J gene TRBJ1-1; 9 bases fit TRBD1. Germline CDR1 reads KGHSH; CDR2 reads LQKENI. The CDR3 runs 14 residues. After removal of 4 bases from V and 10 bases from J, the junction contained 10 bases not matched to a gene. The CDR3 DNA follows: TGTGCCAGCTCACGGGGTGGGACAGGGATGACAGCTTTCTTT. It codes for CASSRGGTGMTAFF.

This clonotype was counted ten times or more. The rearrangement links TRBV2 to TRBJ2-7; perhaps TRBD2 as D (6 bases). In germline, CDR1 is SNHLY, CDR2 FYNNEI. Trimming removed 4 bases at V and 0 bases at J, with 16 bases between. The CDR3 has 16 residues. This CDR3 is CASSGSPGTHSYEQYF. The CDR3 DNA reads TGTGCCAGCAGTGGATCCCCCGGGACTCACTCCTACGAGCAGTACTTC.

This clonotype was detected many times. The chain couples TRBV12-3 or TRBV12-4 to TRBJ1-1; D remains unclear. The CDR3 consists of 14 residues. V was pared by 6 bases and J by 0 bases, with 11 bases between. The CDR3 sequence: CASRQGLLNTEAFF. The CDR3 nucleotides are TGTGCCAGCAGGCAAGGACTCCTGAACACTGAAGCTTTCTTT.

This clonotype has a count of ten or more. The chain uses TRBV5-4 and TRBJ2-1, with TRBD2 matching 16 bases. After removal of 3 bases from V and 16 bases from J, the junction contained 10 bases not matched to a gene. The germline gives CDR1 SGHNT, CDR2 YYREEE (reference sequence). CDR3 size: 15 residues. Here the CDR3 reads CASSWTGTSGGALFF. As DNA, the CDR3 is TGTGCCAGCAGCTGGACCGGGACTAGCGGGGGGGCTCTTTTCTTC. The full variable domain, in which reference TRBV5-4 and TRBJ2-1 provide the parts outside the CDR3, is ETGVTQSPTHLIKTRGQQVTLRCSSQSGHNTVSWYQQALGQGPQFIFQYYREEENGRGNFPPRFSGLQFPNYSSELNVNALELDDSALYLCASSWTGTSGGALFFGPGTRLTVL.

This clonotype was detected many times. CDR3 region: CASSHTLDTGELFF. The CDR3 nucleotides are TGTGCCAGCAGCCATACCTTAGACACCGGGGAGCTGTTTTTT. V is TRBV3-1 and J is TRBJ2-2; the D is unclear. The CDR3 spans 14 residues. Germline CDR1 reads LGHDT; CDR2 reads YNNKEL (reference sequence). V shed 3 bases and J shed 3 bases, with 8 bases lying between them.

Many counts were recorded for this clonotype. The chain couples TRBV20-1 to TRBJ2-5; 7 nucleotides align to TRBD1. Trimming took 6 bases from V and 4 from J; bases not matched to a gene: 8. Germline lookup yields CDR1 DFQATT and CDR2 SNEGSKA (reference sequence). The CDR3 has 13 amino acids. This CDR3 is CSASTGSVETQYF. CDR3 sequence (DNA): TGCAGTGCCTCGACAGGGAGTGTAGAGACCCAGTACTTC.

This clonotype appeared many times. V and J are TRBV19 and TRBJ1-1, with D unresolved. The CDR3 spans 16 residues. Trimming removed 6 bases from V and 5 bases from J, with 22 bases in between. The germline V gene has CDR1 LNHDA and CDR2 SQIVND (reference sequence). CDR3 in amino acids: CASSPTGGSSRTEAFF. The CDR3, as DNA: TGTGCCAGTAGCCCGACCGGAGGAAGTTCGCGGACTGAAGCTTTCTTT. The variable domain in full, with the rest retrieved from reference TRBV19 and TRBJ1-1, is DGGITQSPKYLFRKEGQNVTLSCEQNLNHDAMYWYRQDPGQGLRLIYYSQIVNDFQKGDIAEGYSVSREKKESFPLTVTSAQKNPTAFYLCASSPTGGSSRTEAFFGQGTRLTVV.